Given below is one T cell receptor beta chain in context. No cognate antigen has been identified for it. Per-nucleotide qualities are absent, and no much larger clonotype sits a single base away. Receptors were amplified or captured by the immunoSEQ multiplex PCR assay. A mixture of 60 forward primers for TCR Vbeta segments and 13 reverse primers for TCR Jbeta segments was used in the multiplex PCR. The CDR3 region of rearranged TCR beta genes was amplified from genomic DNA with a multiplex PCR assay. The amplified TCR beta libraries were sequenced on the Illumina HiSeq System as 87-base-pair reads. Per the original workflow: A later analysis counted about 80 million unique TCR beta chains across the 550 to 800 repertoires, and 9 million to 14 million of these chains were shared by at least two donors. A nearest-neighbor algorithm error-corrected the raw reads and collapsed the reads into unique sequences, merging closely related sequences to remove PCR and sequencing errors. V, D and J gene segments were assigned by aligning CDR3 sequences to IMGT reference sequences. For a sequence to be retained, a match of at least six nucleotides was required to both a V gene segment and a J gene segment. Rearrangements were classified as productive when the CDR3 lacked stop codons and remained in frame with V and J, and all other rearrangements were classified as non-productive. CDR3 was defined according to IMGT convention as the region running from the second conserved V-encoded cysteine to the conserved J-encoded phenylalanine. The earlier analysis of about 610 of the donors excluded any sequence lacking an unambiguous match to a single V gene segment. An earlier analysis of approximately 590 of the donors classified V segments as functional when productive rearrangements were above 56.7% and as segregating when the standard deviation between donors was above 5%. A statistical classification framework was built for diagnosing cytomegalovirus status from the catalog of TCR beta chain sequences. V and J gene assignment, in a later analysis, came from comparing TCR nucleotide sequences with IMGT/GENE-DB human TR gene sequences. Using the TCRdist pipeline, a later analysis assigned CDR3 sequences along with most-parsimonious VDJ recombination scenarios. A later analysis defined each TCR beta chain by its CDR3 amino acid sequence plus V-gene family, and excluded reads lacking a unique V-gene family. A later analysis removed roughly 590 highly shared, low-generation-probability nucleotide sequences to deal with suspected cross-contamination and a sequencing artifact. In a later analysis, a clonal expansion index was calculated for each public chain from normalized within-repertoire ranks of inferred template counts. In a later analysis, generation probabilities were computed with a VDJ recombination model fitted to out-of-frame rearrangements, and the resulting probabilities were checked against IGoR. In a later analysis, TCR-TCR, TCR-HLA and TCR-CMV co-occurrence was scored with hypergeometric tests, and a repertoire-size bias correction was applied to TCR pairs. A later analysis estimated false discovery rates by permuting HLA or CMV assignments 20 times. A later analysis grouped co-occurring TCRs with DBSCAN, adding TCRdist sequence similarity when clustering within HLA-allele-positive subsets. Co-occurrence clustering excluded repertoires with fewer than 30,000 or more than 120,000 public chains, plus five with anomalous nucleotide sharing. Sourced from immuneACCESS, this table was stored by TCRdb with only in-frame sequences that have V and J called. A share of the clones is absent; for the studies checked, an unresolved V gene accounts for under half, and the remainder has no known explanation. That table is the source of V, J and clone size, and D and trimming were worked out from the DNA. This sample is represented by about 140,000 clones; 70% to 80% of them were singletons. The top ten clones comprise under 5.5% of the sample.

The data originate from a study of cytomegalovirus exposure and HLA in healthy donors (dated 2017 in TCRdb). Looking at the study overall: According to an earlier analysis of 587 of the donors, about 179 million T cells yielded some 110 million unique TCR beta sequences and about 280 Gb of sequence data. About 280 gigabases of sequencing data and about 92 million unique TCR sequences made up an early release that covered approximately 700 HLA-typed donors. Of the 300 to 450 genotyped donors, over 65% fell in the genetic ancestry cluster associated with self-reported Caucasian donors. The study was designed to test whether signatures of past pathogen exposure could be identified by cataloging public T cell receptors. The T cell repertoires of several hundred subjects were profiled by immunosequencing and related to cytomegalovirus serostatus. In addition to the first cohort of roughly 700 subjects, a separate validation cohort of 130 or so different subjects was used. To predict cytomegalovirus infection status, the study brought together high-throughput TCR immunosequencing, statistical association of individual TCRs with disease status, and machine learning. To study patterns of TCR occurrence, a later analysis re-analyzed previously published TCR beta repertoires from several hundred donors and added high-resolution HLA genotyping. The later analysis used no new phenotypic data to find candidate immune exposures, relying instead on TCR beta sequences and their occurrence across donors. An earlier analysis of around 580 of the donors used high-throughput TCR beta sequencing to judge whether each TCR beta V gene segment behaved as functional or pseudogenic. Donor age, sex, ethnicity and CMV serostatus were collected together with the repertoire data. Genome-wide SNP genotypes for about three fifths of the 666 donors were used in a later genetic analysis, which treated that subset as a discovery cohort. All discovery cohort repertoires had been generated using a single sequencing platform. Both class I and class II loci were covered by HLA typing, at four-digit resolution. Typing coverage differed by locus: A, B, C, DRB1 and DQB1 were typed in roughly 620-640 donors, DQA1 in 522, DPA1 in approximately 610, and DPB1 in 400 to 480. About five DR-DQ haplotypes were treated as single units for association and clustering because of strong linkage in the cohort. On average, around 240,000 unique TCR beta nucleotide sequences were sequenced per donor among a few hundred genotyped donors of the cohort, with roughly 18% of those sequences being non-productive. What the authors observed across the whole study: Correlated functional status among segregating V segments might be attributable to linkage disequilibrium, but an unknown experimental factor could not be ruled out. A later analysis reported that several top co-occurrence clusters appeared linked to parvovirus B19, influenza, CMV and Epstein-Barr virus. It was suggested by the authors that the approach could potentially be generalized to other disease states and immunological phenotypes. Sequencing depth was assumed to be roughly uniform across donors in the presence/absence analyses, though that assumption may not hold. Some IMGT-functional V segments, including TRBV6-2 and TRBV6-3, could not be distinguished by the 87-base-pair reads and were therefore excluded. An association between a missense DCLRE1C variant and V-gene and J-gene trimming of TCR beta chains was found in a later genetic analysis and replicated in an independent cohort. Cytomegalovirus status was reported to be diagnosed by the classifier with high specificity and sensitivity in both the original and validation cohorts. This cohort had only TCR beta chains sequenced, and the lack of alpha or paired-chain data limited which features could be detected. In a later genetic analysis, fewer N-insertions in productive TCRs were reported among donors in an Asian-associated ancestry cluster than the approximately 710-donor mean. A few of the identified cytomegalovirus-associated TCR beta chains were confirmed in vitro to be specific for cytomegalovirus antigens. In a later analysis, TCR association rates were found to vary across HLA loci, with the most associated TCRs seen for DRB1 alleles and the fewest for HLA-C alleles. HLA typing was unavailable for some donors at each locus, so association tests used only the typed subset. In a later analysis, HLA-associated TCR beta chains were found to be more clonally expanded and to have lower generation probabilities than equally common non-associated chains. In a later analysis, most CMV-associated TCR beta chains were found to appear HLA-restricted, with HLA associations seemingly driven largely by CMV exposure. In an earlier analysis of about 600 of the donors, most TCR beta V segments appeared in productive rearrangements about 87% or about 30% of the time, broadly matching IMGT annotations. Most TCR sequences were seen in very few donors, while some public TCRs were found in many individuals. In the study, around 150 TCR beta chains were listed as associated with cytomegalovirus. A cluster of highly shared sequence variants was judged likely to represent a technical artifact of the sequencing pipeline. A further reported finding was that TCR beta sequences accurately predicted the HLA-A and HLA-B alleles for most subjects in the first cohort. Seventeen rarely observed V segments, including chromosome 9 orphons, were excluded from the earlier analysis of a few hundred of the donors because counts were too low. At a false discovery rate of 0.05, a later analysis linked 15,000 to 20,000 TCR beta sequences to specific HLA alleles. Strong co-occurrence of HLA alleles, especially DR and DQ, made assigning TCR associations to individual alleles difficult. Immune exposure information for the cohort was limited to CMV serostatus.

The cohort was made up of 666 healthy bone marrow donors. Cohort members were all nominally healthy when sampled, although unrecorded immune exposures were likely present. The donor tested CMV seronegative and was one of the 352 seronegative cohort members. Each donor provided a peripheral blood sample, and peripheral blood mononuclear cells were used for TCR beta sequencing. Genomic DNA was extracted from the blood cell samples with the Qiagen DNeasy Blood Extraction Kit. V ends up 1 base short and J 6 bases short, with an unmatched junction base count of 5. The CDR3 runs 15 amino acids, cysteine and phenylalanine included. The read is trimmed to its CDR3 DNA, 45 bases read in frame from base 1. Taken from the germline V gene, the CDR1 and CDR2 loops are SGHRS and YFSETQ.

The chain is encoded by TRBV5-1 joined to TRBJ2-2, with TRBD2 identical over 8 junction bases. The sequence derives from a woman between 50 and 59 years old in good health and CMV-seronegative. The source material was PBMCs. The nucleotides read TGCGCCAGCAGCTTGAACGGGGGGGATCCCGGGGAGCTGTTTTTT. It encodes CASSLNGGDPGELFF.